The present T cell receptor beta chain was sequenced within a study of tumor-infiltrating lymphocytes in primary liver carcinoma. Study-level information: Tissue type made little difference to sample yields of roughly 3.5 to 8 million productive TCRbeta reads.

RNA and DNA were co-extracted from around 18-30 mg of unsorted bulk tissue. Reverse transcription of about 500 ng total RNA with a constant-region primer produced TCR beta cDNA. Three-round nested multiplex PCR performed with slightly modified ARM-PCR produced the TCR beta libraries. Use of TRBV1-TRBV30 forward primers with a C-beta reverse primer characterized the first two PCR rounds, which lasted about 9 cycles each. TCRdb reanalysed the multiplex PCR reads using MiXCR and keeps one entry per CDR3 protein. The repertoire has tens of thousands of distinct CDR3 sequences, around 77% of them found once; the top ten carry about 40%. With regard to this clonotype: The junction differs from germline at one of its ends, possibly a read error.

The CDR3 covers 18 residues. The germline V gene has CDR1 LGHNA and CDR2 YSLEER. The material sequenced was liver tumor tissue from sampling region 4. Subset given: tumor region T4, right-lateral pole. The origin of this receptor is a woman aged 25 to 39 with primary liver carcinoma and hepatitis B virus infection. V usage is TRBV4-3 and J usage is TRBJ2-3; the D gene is possibly TRBD1 (5 bases). The CDR3 spells CTSRQSVWLGDPDDTQYF. In DNA, the CDR3 is TGCACCAGCAGACAGTCGGTCTGGCTGGGTGATCCCGATGATACGCAATATTTT.